These 14 T cell receptor beta chains originate from one sample sequenced in a study of identical twins. TCRdb re-analysed the 5' RACE reads in MiXCR, keeping a single row per CDR3 protein. The table shows about 530,000 distinct CDR3 sequences, with approximately 20% occurring only once. This sample was also put to use in a study of yellow fever vaccine responses in identical twins.

The sample was CD4+ T cells sorted from blood. The receptors stem from a woman between 18 and 30 years old in good health.

This clonotype appeared a few times. This CDR3 is CASSYKEGSTYEQYF. CDR3 DNA: TGTGCCAGCAGTTATAAGGAGGGGTCCACCTACGAGCAGTACTTC. V is TRBV27 and J is TRBJ2-7; D is possibly TRBD2 (6 bases). Trimming removed 4 bases from V and 2 bases from J, with 15 bases in between. The CDR3 loop spans 15 amino acids. Germline CDR1 and CDR2: MNHEY and SMNVEV (reference sequence).

This CDR3 is CASSLLSVGGGRGGYTF. The CDR3 nucleotides read TGTGCCAGCAGTTTACTCTCGGTTGGAGGGGGCCGAGGAGGCTACACCTTC. The rearrangement uses TRBV12-3 or TRBV12-4 and TRBJ1-2; 7 bases fit TRBD1. J lost 8 bases, V lost 2 bases, and 17 bases had no gene match. The CDR3 is 17 residues long.

The chain is built from TRBV20-1 and TRBJ2-3, with D hard to call. This CDR3 has 17 amino acids. CDR1 DFQATT and CDR2 SNEGSKA come from the germline V gene (reference sequence). Trimming removed 0 bases at V and 2 bases at J, with 18 bases between. The CDR3 coding sequence is TGCAGTGCTAGAGAAGGTCGGGTCCGGTCCGCCACAGATACGCAGTATTTT. This gives the protein CSAREGRVRSATDTQYF.

The chain combines TRBV5-1 with TRBJ2-1, with D possibly matching TRBD2 (6 bases). The germline V gene has CDR1 SGHRS and CDR2 YFSETQ. The CDR3 runs 16 residues. Trimming removed 4 bases from V and 6 bases from J, with 20 bases in between. As DNA, the CDR3 is TGCGCCAGCAGCAGTACCATATTCGGAGGGAGCAATGAGCAGTTCTTC. This translates into CASSSTIFGGSNEQFF.

The chain recombines TRBV12-3 or TRBV12-4 with TRBJ2-1, with TRBD2 matching over 10 bases. This CDR3 comprises 17 residues. The V and J ends lost 0 bases and 1 base, in that order; junction bases with no gene match: 3. The CDR3 loop reads CASSLAGTSASYNEQFF. The DNA for the CDR3 is TGTGCCAGCAGTTTAGCCGGGACTAGCGCTTCCTACAATGAGCAGTTCTTC.

This clonotype was picked up a small number of times. J is TRBJ2-6 and V is TRBV29-1; D not certain. This CDR3 is built from 15 residues. The germline V gene has CDR1 SQVTM and CDR2 ANQGSEA. Trimming shortened V by 4 bases and J by 0 bases, and 10 bases separated the two germline ends. The CDR3 DNA sequence: TGCAGCGTTGTGCATCCAGGCTCTGGGGCCAACGTCCTGACTTTC. This translates into CSVVHPGSGANVLTF.

V gene TRBV6-5 combines with J gene TRBJ1-2; D is unclear. The germline CDR1 and CDR2 sequences are MNHEY and SVGAGI. Trimming shortened V by 0 bases and J by 1 base, and 12 bases separated the two germline ends. The CDR3 contains 16 residues. Here the CDR3 reads CASSYSSKILNYGYTF. CDR3 in DNA: TGTGCCAGCAGTTACTCGAGTAAAATACTTAACTATGGCTACACCTTC.

This chain uses TRBV9 with TRBJ1-3, with TRBD1 matching 10 bases. The germline V gene encodes CDR1 SGDLS and CDR2 YYNGEE. After removal of 4 bases from V and 2 bases from J, the junction contained 3 bases not matched to a gene. CDR3 length: 15 residues. The CDR3: CASSTGQGAGNTIYF. As DNA, the CDR3 is TGTGCCAGCAGCACCGGACAGGGGGCTGGAAACACCATATATTTT.

This clonotype came up a few times. As DNA, the CDR3 is TGTGCCACCAGCAGAGATCGAAAACGGGGGGCGAGCTACGAGCAGTACTTC. This encodes CATSRDRKRGASYEQYF. The chain recombines TRBV15 with TRBJ2-7; D is possibly TRBD2 (7 bases). V was trimmed by 0 bases and J by 3 bases, leaving 18 bases between them. The length of the CDR3 is 17 residues. Germline V lookup: CDR1 LNHNV, CDR2 YYDKDF (reference sequence).

The chain combines TRBV19 with TRBJ2-7, with 12 bases aligning to TRBD2. The germline V gene has CDR1 LNHDA and CDR2 SQIVND (reference sequence). The CDR3 runs 14 residues. J lost 2 bases, V lost 6 bases, and 2 bases had no gene match. DNA for the CDR3: TGTGCCAGTAGAGGACTAGCGGGGACCTACGAGCAGTACTTC. Translating gives CASRGLAGTYEQYF.

This chain connects TRBV7-9 to TRBJ1-1, with D possibly matching TRBD1 (5 bases). Germline V gives CDR1 SEHNR, CDR2 FQNEAQ (reference sequence). There are 13 residues in the CDR3. V lost 7 bases, J lost 0 bases, and 9 bases lay in between. The CDR3, as DNA: TGTGCCAGCAAGGACACTATGAACACTGAAGCTTTCTTT. Translation: CASKDTMNTEAFF.

The CDR3, as DNA: TGTGCCATCAGCCCGGGACTAGCGGGGGCCTACAATGAGCAGTTCTTC. It specifies CAISPGLAGAYNEQFF. The gene calls are TRBV10-3 and TRBJ2-1, with 14 bases that match TRBD2. Trimming removed 6 bases from V and 2 bases from J; junction bases left unmatched: 3. The germline V gene has CDR1 ENHRY and CDR2 SYGVKD. There are 16 residues in the CDR3.

This clonotype has only a few counts. The rearrangement joins TRBV3-1 to TRBJ2-2; D assignment may be TRBD1 or TRBD2 (6 bases each). Germline V CDR1 and CDR2: LGHDT, YNNKEL (reference sequence). The CDR3 length is 14 residues. V shed 4 bases and J shed 4 bases, with 10 bases lying between them. DNA for the CDR3: TGTGCCAGCAGCCGGAGGGGGGTCACCGGGGAGCTGTTTTTT. This encodes CASSRRGVTGELFF.

The sample holds a few counts of this clonotype. The rearrangement uses TRBV11-3 and TRBJ2-2, with 8 bases lining up with TRBD2. The CDR3 runs 14 residues. J was trimmed by 7 bases and V by 5 bases; bases with no gene match: 6. Germline V lookup: CDR1 SGHNT, CDR2 YENEEA. The CDR3 nucleotides are TGTGCCAGCAGCCTGACTAGCGCGGTCGGGGAGCTGTTTTTT. This sequence encodes CASSLTSAVGELFF.